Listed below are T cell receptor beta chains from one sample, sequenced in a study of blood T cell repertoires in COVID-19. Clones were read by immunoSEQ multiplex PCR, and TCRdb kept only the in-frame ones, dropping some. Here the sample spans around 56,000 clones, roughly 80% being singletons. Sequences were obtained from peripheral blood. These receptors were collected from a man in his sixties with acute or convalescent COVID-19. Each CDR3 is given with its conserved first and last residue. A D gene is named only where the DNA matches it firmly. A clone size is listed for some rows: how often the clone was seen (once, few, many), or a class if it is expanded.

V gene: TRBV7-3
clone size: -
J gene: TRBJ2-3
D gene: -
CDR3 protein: CASSLGPGVDTQYF
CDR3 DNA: TGTGCCAGCAGCTTAGGGCCAGGGGTAGATACGCAGTATTTT

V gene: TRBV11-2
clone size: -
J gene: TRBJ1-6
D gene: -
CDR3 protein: CASSLGWGRNSPLHF
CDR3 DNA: TGTGCCAGCAGCTTAGGTTGGGGCCGTAATTCACCCCTCCACTTT

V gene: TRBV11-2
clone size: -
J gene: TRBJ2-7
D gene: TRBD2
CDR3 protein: CASSSGGEQYF
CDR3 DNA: TGTGCCAGCAGCTCGGGGGGCGAGCAGTACTTC

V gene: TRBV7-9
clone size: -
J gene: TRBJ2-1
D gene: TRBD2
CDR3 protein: CASEGTSGGLDEQFF
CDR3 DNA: TGTGCCAGCGAGGGGACTAGCGGGGGTTTAGATGAGCAGTTCTTC

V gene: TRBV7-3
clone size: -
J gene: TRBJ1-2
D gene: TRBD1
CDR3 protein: CASRPGTGGGYTF
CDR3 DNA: TGTGCCAGCAGACCCGGGACAGGGGGTGGCTACACCTTC

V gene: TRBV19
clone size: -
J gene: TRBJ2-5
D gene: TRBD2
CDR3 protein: CASSASGGRETQYF
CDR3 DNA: TGTGCCAGTAGTGCCAGCGGGGGGCGTGAGACCCAGTACTTC

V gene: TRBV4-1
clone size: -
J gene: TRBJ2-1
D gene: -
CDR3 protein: CASSQEPGVFYNEQFF
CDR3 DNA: TGCGCCAGCAGCCAAGAACCCGGGGTGTTCTACAATGAGCAGTTCTTC

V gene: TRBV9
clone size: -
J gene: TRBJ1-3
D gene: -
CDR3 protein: CASSVDFSGSGNTIYF
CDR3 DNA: TGTGCCAGCAGCGTAGACTTCTCGGGCTCTGGAAACACCATATATTTT

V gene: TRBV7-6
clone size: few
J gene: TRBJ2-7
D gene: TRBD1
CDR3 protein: CASSPGQGGGYEQYF
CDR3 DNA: TGTGCCAGCAGCCCCGGACAGGGAGGAGGGTACGAGCAGTACTTC

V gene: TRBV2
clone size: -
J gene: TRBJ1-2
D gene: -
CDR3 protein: CASSGLTDAGYGYTF
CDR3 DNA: TGTGCCAGCAGTGGGCTGACAGATGCAGGCTATGGCTACACCTTC

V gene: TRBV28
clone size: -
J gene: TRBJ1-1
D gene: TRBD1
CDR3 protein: CATDRGQDTEAFF
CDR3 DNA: TGTGCCACCGACAGGGGGCAGGACACTGAAGCTTTCTTT

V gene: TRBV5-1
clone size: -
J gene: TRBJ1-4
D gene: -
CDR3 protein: CASSEEAFNEKLFF
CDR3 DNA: TGCGCCAGCTCCGAAGAAGCGTTTAATGAAAAACTGTTTTTT

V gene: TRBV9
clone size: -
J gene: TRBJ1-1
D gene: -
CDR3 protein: CASSADSESSTEAFF
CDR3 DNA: TGTGCCAGCAGCGCCGACAGCGAGTCTAGCACTGAAGCTTTCTTT

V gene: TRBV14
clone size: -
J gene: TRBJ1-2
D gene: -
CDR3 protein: CASSQGSGDGYTF
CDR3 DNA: TGTGCCAGCAGCCAGGGATCAGGGGATGGCTACACCTTC

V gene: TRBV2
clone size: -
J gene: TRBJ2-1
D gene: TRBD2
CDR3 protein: CASSPTRGGNEQFF
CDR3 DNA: TGTGCCAGCAGTCCTACTAGGGGAGGGAATGAGCAGTTCTTC

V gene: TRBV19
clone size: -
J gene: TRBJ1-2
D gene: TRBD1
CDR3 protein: CASSPREGQINYGYTF
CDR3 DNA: TGTGCCAGTAGTCCCCGGGAGGGACAGATTAACTATGGCTACACCTTC

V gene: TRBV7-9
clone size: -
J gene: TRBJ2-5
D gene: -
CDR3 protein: CASSPLEAQYF
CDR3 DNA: TGTGCCAGCAGCCCCCTAGAGGCCCAGTACTTC

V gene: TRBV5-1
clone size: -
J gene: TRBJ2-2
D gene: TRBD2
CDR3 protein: CASSFISGGTGELFF
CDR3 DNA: TGCGCCAGCAGCTTCATCAGCGGGGGCACCGGGGAGCTGTTTTTT

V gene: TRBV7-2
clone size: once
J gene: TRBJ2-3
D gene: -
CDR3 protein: CASSFSTDTQYF
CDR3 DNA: TGTGCCAGCAGCTTTAGTACAGATACGCAGTATTTT

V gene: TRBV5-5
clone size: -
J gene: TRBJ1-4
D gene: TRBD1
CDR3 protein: CASSWTGEEKLFF
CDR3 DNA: TGTGCCAGCAGCTGGACAGGGGAGGAAAAACTGTTTTTT

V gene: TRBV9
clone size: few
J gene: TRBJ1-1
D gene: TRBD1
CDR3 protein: CASSPGQGASNTEAFF
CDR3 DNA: TGTGCCAGCAGCCCGGGACAGGGGGCTTCCAACACTGAAGCTTTCTTT

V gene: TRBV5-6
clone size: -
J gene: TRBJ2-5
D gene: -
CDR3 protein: CASSSTSPETQYF
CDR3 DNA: TGTGCCAGCAGCAGTACTAGTCCGGAGACCCAGTACTTC

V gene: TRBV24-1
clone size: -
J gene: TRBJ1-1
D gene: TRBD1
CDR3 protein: CATSDFTGQGTF
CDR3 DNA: TGTGCCACCAGTGATTTTACGGGACAGGGCACCTTT

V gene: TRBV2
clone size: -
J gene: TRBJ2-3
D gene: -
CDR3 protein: CASSESGFEHTQYF
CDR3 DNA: TGTGCCAGCAGTGAATCGGGGTTTGAACATACGCAGTATTTT

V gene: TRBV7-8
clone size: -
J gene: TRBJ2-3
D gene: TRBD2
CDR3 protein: CASSYGGLATAPTDTQYF
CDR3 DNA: TGTGCCAGCAGCTACGGAGGACTAGCCACCGCCCCCACAGATACGCAGTATTTT

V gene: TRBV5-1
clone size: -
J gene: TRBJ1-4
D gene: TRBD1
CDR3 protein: CASSLGQDYEKLFF
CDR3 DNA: TGCGCCAGCAGCCTGGGACAGGATTATGAAAAACTGTTTTTT

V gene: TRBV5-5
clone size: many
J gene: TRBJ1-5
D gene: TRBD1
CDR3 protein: CASSRTGAGDQPQHF
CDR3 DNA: TGTGCCAGCAGCCGAACAGGGGCGGGCGATCAGCCCCAGCATTTT

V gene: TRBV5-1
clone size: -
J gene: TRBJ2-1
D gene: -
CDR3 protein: CASSLLSADEQFF
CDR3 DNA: TGCGCCAGCAGCTTACTTTCAGCGGATGAGCAGTTCTTC

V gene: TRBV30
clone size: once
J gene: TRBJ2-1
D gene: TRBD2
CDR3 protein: CAWSLERGGNEQFF
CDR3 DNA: TGTGCCTGGAGTCTGGAGCGGGGGGGCAATGAGCAGTTCTTC

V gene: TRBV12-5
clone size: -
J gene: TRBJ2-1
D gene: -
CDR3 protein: CASGLLPSNEQFF
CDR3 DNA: TGTGCTAGTGGTTTGCTCCCTAGCAATGAGCAGTTCTTC

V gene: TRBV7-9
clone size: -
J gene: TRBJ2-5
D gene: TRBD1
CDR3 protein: CASSRTDRVKTQYF
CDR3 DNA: TGTGCCAGCAGTCGTACCGACAGGGTAAAGACCCAGTACTTC

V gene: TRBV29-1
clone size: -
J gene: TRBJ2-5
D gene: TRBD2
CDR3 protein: CSVIGLAGGGTQYF
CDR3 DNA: TGCAGCGTGATAGGACTAGCGGGAGGGGGGACCCAGTACTTC

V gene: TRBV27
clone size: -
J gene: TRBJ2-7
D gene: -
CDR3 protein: CASSLAGRGEQYF
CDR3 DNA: TGTGCCAGCAGTCTGGCAGGACGGGGCGAGCAGTACTTC

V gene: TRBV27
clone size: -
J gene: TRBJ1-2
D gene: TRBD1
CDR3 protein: CASSFRWTGEYGYTF
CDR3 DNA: TGTGCCAGCAGTTTCCGGTGGACAGGCGAGTACGGCTACACCTTC

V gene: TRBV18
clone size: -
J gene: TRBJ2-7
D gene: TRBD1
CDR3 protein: CASSPRQGWEQYF
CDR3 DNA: TGTGCCAGCTCACCTCGACAGGGTTGGGAGCAGTACTTC

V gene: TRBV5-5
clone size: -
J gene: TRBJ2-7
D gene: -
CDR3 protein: CASSLLGVGEQYF
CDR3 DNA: TGTGCCAGCAGCTTGTTGGGCGTGGGCGAGCAGTACTTC

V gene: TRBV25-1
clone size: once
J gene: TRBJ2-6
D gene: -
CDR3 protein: CASSRPGVPSGANVLTF
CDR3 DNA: TGTGCCAGCAGTCGGCCAGGGGTTCCCTCTGGGGCCAACGTCCTGACTTTC

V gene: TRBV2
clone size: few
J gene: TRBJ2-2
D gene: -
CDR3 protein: CASSYEGTGELFF
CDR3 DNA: TGTGCCAGCAGTTACGAGGGAACCGGGGAGCTGTTTTTT

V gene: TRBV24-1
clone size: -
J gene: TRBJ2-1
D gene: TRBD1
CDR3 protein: CATSDPRTGGFNEQFF
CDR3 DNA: TGTGCCACCAGTGACCCAAGGACAGGGGGCTTCAATGAGCAGTTCTTC

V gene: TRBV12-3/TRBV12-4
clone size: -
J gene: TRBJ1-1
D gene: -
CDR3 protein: CASSLGLSEAFF
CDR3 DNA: TGTGCCAGCAGTTTGGGCCTCTCTGAAGCTTTCTTT

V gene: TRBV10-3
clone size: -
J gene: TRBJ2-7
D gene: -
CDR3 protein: CAISRDIAYEQYF
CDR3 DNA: TGTGCCATCAGCCGGGACATAGCCTACGAGCAGTACTTC

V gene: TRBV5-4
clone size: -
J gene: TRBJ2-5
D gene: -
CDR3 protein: CASSSGIGETQYF
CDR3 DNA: TGTGCCAGCAGTTCAGGGATTGGGGAGACCCAGTACTTC

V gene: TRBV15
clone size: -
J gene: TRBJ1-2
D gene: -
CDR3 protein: CATSNPGGRDGYTF
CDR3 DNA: TGTGCCACCAGCAATCCGGGGGGGCGAGATGGCTACACCTTC